The 23 T cell receptor beta chains given below trace back to one sample, sequenced in a study of blood T cells in healthy people across ages. Primers used in a second PCR of roughly 6 to 12 cycles were a sample-barcoded 5' primer and a J-beta primer mix. MiXCR, applied by TCRdb to the 5' RACE reads, yields one record per CDR3 protein. The table lists approximately 810,000 distinct CDR3 sequences, 25% to 35% of them singletons. The sequenced sample consisted of blood. These TCRs come from a woman over 75 in good health.

This clonotype was seen many times. The rearrangement joins TRBV7-2 to TRBJ2-5; TRBD2 might be the D (7 bases). This CDR3 has 16 residues. In germline, CDR1 is SGHTA, CDR2 FQGNSA. V was cut by 5 bases and J by 4 bases, with 20 bases left in between. The CDR3 DNA follows: TGTGCCAGCAGCACTACTCTGGGGGGGGGCCGAGAGACCCAGTACTTC. Amino acid sequence: CASSTTLGGGRETQYF. The full variable domain, rest sourced from reference TRBV7-2 and TRBJ2-5, is GAGVSQSPSNKVTEKGKDVELRCDPISGHTALYWYRQSLGQGLEFLIYFQGNSAPDKSGLPSDRFSAERTGGSVSTLTIQRTQQEDSAVYLCASSTTLGGGRETQYFGPGTRLLVL.

This rearrangement joins TRBV7-8 to TRBJ2-1; 10 positions match TRBD1. The CDR3 is made up of 15 amino acids. Looked up from germline, CDR1 is SGHVS and CDR2 is FQNEAQ. Unmatched junction bases numbered 11, after V lost 5 bases and J lost 10 bases. In DNA form, the CDR3 reads TGTGCCAGCAGCCCCCAGGGACAGGGGCCCGGAGAGCAGTTCTTC. Its translation is CASSPQGQGPGEQFF.

The table lists this clonotype with many counts. V is TRBV5-6 and J is TRBJ2-5; TRBD1 might be the D (6 bases). From germline, CDR1 is SGHDT and CDR2 YYEEEE. Trimming removed 3 bases from V and 3 bases from J, with 12 bases in between. There are 14 residues in the CDR3. CDR3 loop: CASSSGQRKETQYF. The CDR3 nucleotides are TGTGCCAGCAGCTCCGGACAGAGAAAAGAGACCCAGTACTTC.

This clonotype was picked up a small number of times. A read error may explain this, as a much larger clone is one base away. The chain employs TRBV5-1 and TRBJ1-2; TRBD1 is a possible D gene (5 bases). Germline V gene data show CDR1 as SGHRS and CDR2 as YFSETQ. Between the trimmed V and J ends, which lost 4 bases and 8 bases, there was a span of 15 bases. The CDR3 runs 13 residues. The CDR3 DNA reads TGCGCCAGCAGCCCTCGGGGGTTGGAGGGCTACACCTTC. Protein: CASSPRGLEGYTF.

CDR3 DNA: TGCGCCAGCAGCCAAGTGTCGAGCTCCTACGAGCAGTACTTC. Encoded protein: CASSQVSSSYEQYF. The rearrangement links TRBV4-1 to TRBJ2-7; D ambiguous. Germline V CDR1 and CDR2: MGHRA, YSYEKL. CDR3 size: 14 residues. Trimming shortened V by 1 base and J by 0 bases, and 7 bases separated the two germline ends.

In the case of this clonotype: No conserved phenylalanine or tryptophan is present at the end of the CDR3, so a read error is the likely explanation. The genes are TRBV12-3 or TRBV12-4 and TRBJ2-3; a weak D match, TRBD2 (5 bases). This CDR3 is built from 16 residues. The V end was cut by 6 bases, the J end by 11 bases, with 27 bases between. CDR3 region: CASSPDSTLSADVQYS. The CDR3 DNA follows: TGTGCCAGCAGCCCAGACTCCACCCTTAGCGCAGATGTGCAGTATTCT.

This clonotype was picked up many times. The V gene is TRBV29-1, the J gene TRBJ1-2, with 8 bases fitting TRBD1. The CDR3 consists of 12 residues. The V gene's germline CDR1 is SQVTM and CDR2 ANQGSEA. V lost 4 bases, J lost 8 bases, and 6 bases stayed unmatched. CDR3 bases: TGCAGCGTTGTGGTGGACAGGGAAGGCTACACCTTC. It encodes CSVVVDREGYTF.

This clonotype was recorded many times. The chain links TRBV20-1 to TRBJ2-7, with D possibly being TRBD1 (6 bases). The CDR3 spans 13 residues. Trimming took 1 base from V and 1 from J, leaving 8 bases between them. Germline CDR1 is DFQATT and CDR2 is SNEGSKA (reference sequence). The CDR3 nucleotides are TGCAGTGCTAGAGTACAGGGTTCCTACGAGCAGTACTTC. Translating it yields CSARVQGSYEQYF.

This clonotype showed up just a few times. The V call is TRBV20-1, the J call TRBJ2-5, with 10 bases that match TRBD2. The end of the DNA aligns better with TRBJ2-7, so the J call may be wrong. Germline V gene data show CDR1 as DFQATT and CDR2 as SNEGSKA (reference sequence). The CDR3 length is 14 residues. The CDR3 nucleotides are TGCAGTGCTAGACTAGCGGGAGCAGACTACGAGCAGTACTTC. This codes for CSARLAGADYEQYF.

The genes are TRBV27 and TRBJ2-3; D call uncertain. The germline CDR1 and CDR2 sequences are MNHEY and SMNVEV (reference sequence). Trimming took off 0 bases at V and 1 base at J, with 11 bases between the two ends. The CDR3 has 16 residues. DNA of the CDR3: TGTGCCAGCAGTTTATCCCACCTAGGTGGCACAGATACGCAGTATTTT. Amino acids: CASSLSHLGGTDTQYF.

This chain joins TRBV20-1 and TRBJ1-2; D call uncertain. The CDR3 has 14 amino acids. Germline loops: CDR1 DFQATT, CDR2 SNEGSKA (reference sequence). V was clipped by 1 base and J by 2 bases, with 11 bases between them. The CDR3 region has the DNA TGCAGTGCTAGAGCAGCAGCGCTGAACTATGGCTACACCTTC. This codes for CSARAAALNYGYTF.

The table lists this clonotype with many counts. V and J are TRBV6-2 or TRBV6-3 and TRBJ2-3, with TRBD1 matching over 9 bases. The CDR3 spans 15 residues. The germline CDR1 and CDR2 sequences are MNHEY and SVGEGT. V shed 5 bases and J 7 bases; nucleotides not matched to a gene: 10. The CDR3 loop reads CASSPGTGTGNTQYF. CDR3 nucleotide sequence: TGTGCCAGCAGTCCCGGGACAGGGACGGGAAATACGCAGTATTTT.

This clonotype was picked up a small number of times. This chain joins TRBV27 and TRBJ1-1; D is unresolved. CDR1 and CDR2 (germline): MNHEY, SMNVEV (reference sequence). The CDR3 has 10 amino acids. V dropped 7 bases and J dropped 5 bases, with 5 bases sitting between them. The DNA for the CDR3 is TGTGCCAGCACCGAGACTGAAGCTTTCTTT. Its translation is CASTETEAFF.

This chain links TRBV14 with TRBJ1-5, with TRBD1 as a possible D gene (5 bases). V shed 4 bases and J shed 2 bases, with 33 bases lying between them. Germline-derived CDR1 and CDR2 are SGHDN and FVKESK. The CDR3 sequence is 22 residues long. The CDR3 DNA reads as TGTGCCAGCAGCCTCTCCGCGGGACCGGTCAGGAGGGTGAGGTGGGGCAATCAGCCCCAGCATTTT. The encoded protein is CASSLSAGPVRRVRWGNQPQHF.

This clonotype has at least ten counts. The V and J genes are TRBV20-1 and TRBJ1-4; possible D gene TRBD1, 6 bases. Germline V gene lookup returns CDR1 DFQATT and CDR2 SNEGSKA (reference sequence). The CDR3 spans 15 residues. The ends were cut back, 3 bases at V and 6 bases at J, with 17 bases in the middle. CDR3 in amino acids: CSARGGGTQYEKLFF. The CDR3 nucleotides read TGCAGTGCTAGGGGGGGCGGGACTCAATATGAAAAACTGTTTTTT.

The chain uses TRBV18 and TRBJ2-1; TRBD2 might be the D (7 bases). The germline V and J ends were trimmed by 2 bases and 7 bases, with 18 bases remaining between them. The CDR3 has 16 residues. Germline V gene lookup returns CDR1 KGHSH and CDR2 LQKENI. As DNA, the CDR3 is TGTGCCAGCTCACCAATTCTACGGGGGGCAATGAATGAGCAGTTCTTC. It encodes CASSPILRGAMNEQFF.

This clonotype has a count of ten or more. The chain couples TRBV2 to TRBJ1-2; D unresolved. This CDR3 has 13 amino acids. Germline loops: CDR1 SNHLY, CDR2 FYNNEI. Trimming removed 0 bases from V and 7 bases from J, with 9 bases in between. CDR3 nucleotide sequence: TGTGCCAGCAGTGAAGCGTCTCGGTTTGGCTACACCTTC. The encoded protein is CASSEASRFGYTF.

In its sample, this clonotype was seen many times. The chain is built from TRBV2 and TRBJ2-1, with unresolved D. CDR3 length: 13 amino acids. V lost 7 bases and J 4 bases, leaving 11 bases between the germline ends. Germline assignment: CDR1 SNHLY and CDR2 FYNNEI. Here the CDR3 DNA reads TGTGCCAGCAACCCCCGGGCTTACAATGAGCAGTTCTTC. Its protein product is CASNPRAYNEQFF.

The rearrangement uses TRBV5-5 and TRBJ2-3; D call uncertain. The CDR3 covers 16 residues. CDR1 SGHKS and CDR2 YYEKEE come from the germline V gene (reference sequence). The ends were cut back, 1 base at V and 0 bases at J, with 12 bases in the middle. CDR3 coding DNA: TGTGCCAGCAGCTTGTTCGAGACGGAGAGCACAGATACGCAGTATTTT. Protein product: CASSLFETESTDTQYF.

The chain joins TRBV7-2 to TRBJ1-2; 10 bases line up with TRBD1. The J segment lost 5 bases and the V segment lost 5 bases, leaving 8 bases of the junction unmatched. The CDR3 length is 15 residues. CDR1 and CDR2 (germline): SGHTA, FQGNSA. Here the CDR3 reads CASSLFPGQGYGYTF. The CDR3 DNA reads TGTGCCAGCAGCCTCTTCCCGGGACAGGGGTATGGCTACACCTTC.

As to this clonotype: This likely comes from a read error, as the CDR3 has no conserved phenylalanine or tryptophan at its end. The gene calls are TRBV5-1 and TRBJ1-1; perhaps TRBD1 as D (5 bases). CDR1 is SGHRS and CDR2 is YFSETQ in the germline V gene. The CDR3 loop spans 15 amino acids. CDR3 in amino acids: CASSLAAGVIPEAFS. The CDR3 DNA sequence: TGTGCCAGCAGCTTGGCGGCGGGGGTAATTCCTGAAGCTTTCTCT.

There are a few counts of this clonotype. The chain couples TRBV27 to TRBJ1-5; D unresolved. This CDR3 has 13 residues. V was clipped by 2 bases and J by 5 bases, with 7 bases between them. Germline V gene sequence: CDR1 MNHEY, CDR2 SMNVEV (reference sequence). CDR3: CASSLTIHQPQHF. The CDR3 nucleotides are TGTGCCAGCAGTTTAACTATACATCAGCCCCAGCATTTT.

This clonotype has more than one count but fewer than ten. The rearrangement joins TRBV10-3 to TRBJ1-2; 10 positions agree with TRBD1. Looked up from germline, CDR1 is ENHRY and CDR2 is SYGVKD. There are 16 residues in the CDR3. With V trimmed by 7 bases and J by 0 bases, 8 bases remained unmatched. In nucleotides, the CDR3 is TGTGCCATCAAACCGGGACAGGGGCCCACTAACTATGGCTACACCTTC. It is translated as CAIKPGQGPTNYGYTF.